What follows is one T cell receptor (beta chain) and its context. Libraries were prepared by immunoSEQ multiplex PCR; TCRdb keeps only in-frame clonotypes and omits some of them. The profile shows over a million clones, approximately 70% of them singletons. The data are from a study of shared clonotypes between healthy human individuals. The J segment lost 9 bases and the V segment lost 4 bases, leaving 11 bases of the junction unmatched. CDR1 and CDR2 from the germline V gene are MNHNS and SASEGT. This CDR3 contains 15 residues. This receptor was obtained from a young man in good health. The source material was memory CD4+ T cells sorted from blood. Documented subset: CD45RA-negative fraction. This chain joins TRBV6-1 and TRBJ2-1, with TRBD2 matching 8 bases. CDR3 amino acids: CASSVRTSLPGEQFF. In DNA, the CDR3 is TGTGCCAGCAGTGTCCGGACTAGCCTCCCAGGTGAGCAGTTCTTC.